The 5 T cell receptor beta chains below were found in one sample sequenced in a study of control samples from healthy donors and cancer patients. Sequenced by immunoSEQ multiplex PCR; TCRdb stores in-frame clones only, minus some. The sample carries approximately 99,000 clones, approximately 82% recorded once. The sample comprised blood. These receptors were taken from a man aged 18-30 years in good health.

In this sample, this clone turned up a few times. CDR3 residues: CASRPGASGVYEQYF. The CDR3 DNA reads TGTGCCAGTAGGCCAGGGGCTAGCGGGGTCTACGAGCAGTACTTC. The chain has TRBV19 and TRBJ2-7; 9 bases agree with TRBD2. CDR3 length: 15 amino acids. The V and J ends lost 6 bases and 3 bases, in that order; junction bases with no gene match: 9. Germline V gene lookup returns CDR1 LNHDA and CDR2 SQIVND (reference sequence).

V gene TRBV4-2 combines with J gene TRBJ2-3, with D tentatively TRBD2 (6 bases). The CDR3 spans 18 residues. V lost 0 bases and J 0 bases, leaving 16 bases between the germline ends. Germline lookup yields CDR1 LGHNA and CDR2 YNFKEQ. CDR3 bases: TGTGCCAGCAGCCAAGACAATCGGAGGGGCCTAAGCACAGATACGCAGTATTTT. It encodes CASSQDNRRGLSTDTQYF.

This rearrangement joins TRBV4-1 to TRBJ2-1; 9 bases are a match to TRBD1. The V and J ends lost 7 bases and 7 bases, in that order; junction bases with no gene match: 20. Germline CDR1 reads MGHRA; CDR2 reads YSYEKL. The CDR3 is 18 residues long. In nucleotides, the CDR3 is TGCGCCAGCAATCCACAGGGGGCAGGTCTTCTTGTCGGTAATGAGCAGTTCTTC. Amino acid sequence: CASNPQGAGLLVGNEQFF.

V is TRBV5-6 and J is TRBJ1-2; a possible D gene is TRBD1 (6 bases). The CDR3 is 13 residues long. Per germline, CDR1 SGHDT and CDR2 YYEEEE. The V gene lost 4 bases and the J gene lost 6 bases, with 13 bases spanning the gap. CDR3 amino acids: CASSRPQGDGYTF. The DNA for the CDR3 is TGTGCCAGCAGCCGGCCACAGGGCGATGGCTACACCTTC.

J is TRBJ1-6 and V is TRBV14, with TRBD1 identical over 8 bases. The CDR3 loop spans 16 amino acids. Germline V gene data show CDR1 as SGHDN and CDR2 as FVKESK. Trimming at V came to 1 base and at J to 7 bases, leaving 6 bases not matched to a gene. CDR3 in amino acids: CASSQVRQGYNSPLHF. In DNA, the CDR3 is TGTGCCAGCAGCCAAGTAAGACAGGGGTACAATTCACCCCTCCACTTT. The complete variable domain, with remaining parts taken from reference TRBV14 and TRBJ1-6, reads EAGVTQFPSHSVIEKGQTVTLRCDPISGHDNLYWYRRVMGKEIKFLLHFVKESKQDESGMPNNRFLAERTGGTYSTLKVQPAELEDSGVYFCASSQVRQGYNSPLHFGNGTRLTVT.